Below are 14 T cell receptor beta chains sequenced from a single sample in a study of cytomegalovirus exposure and HLA in healthy donors. PCR involved 60 Vbeta and 13 Jbeta primers. Sequenced by immunoSEQ multiplex PCR; TCRdb stores in-frame clones only, minus some. This sample has 140,000 or so clones, with approximately 83% found just once. The material sequenced was PBMCs. Every receptor here comes from a woman aged 40 to 55 in good health and CMV-seronegative.

This clone occurred once. The rearrangement uses TRBV7-8 and TRBJ2-4; TRBD1 is a possible D gene (5 bases). From germline, CDR1 is SGHVS and CDR2 FQNEAQ. The CDR3 length is 15 residues. V was trimmed by 1 base and J by 8 bases, leaving 15 bases between them. In nucleotides, the CDR3 is TGTGCCAGCAGCTTAGGGGGCGACCTTATGCACATTCAGTACTTC. Protein: CASSLGGDLMHIQYF.

This chain links TRBV10-3 with TRBJ2-3; unclear D gene. The CDR3 sequence is 12 residues long. Germline V lookup: CDR1 ENHRY, CDR2 SYGVKD. V was clipped by 0 bases and J by 5 bases, with 3 bases between them. As DNA, the CDR3 is TGTGCCATCAGTGAGTCCGGAGATACGCAGTATTTT. It specifies CAISESGDTQYF.

This chain connects TRBV30 to TRBJ2-1, with 9 positions matching TRBD2. Germline V gene data show CDR1 as GTSNPN and CDR2 as SVGIG (reference sequence). After removal of 2 bases from V and 1 base from J, the junction contained 6 bases not matched to a gene. CDR3 size: 16 residues. The CDR3 sequence: CAWSLSGSGSYNEQFF. CDR3 coding DNA: TGTGCCTGGAGTCTTAGCGGGAGTGGGTCCTACAATGAGCAGTTCTTC.

The chain joins TRBV5-1 to TRBJ1-2; TRBD1 matches 9 bases. This CDR3 is built from 15 residues. The germline gives CDR1 SGHRS, CDR2 YFSETQ. The trim removed 0 bases at V and 6 bases at J, leaving 6 bases unmatched. CDR3 sequence reads: CASSLADRGVDGYTF. In nucleotides, the CDR3 is TGCGCCAGCAGCTTGGCGGACAGGGGAGTGGATGGCTACACCTTC.

The gene calls are TRBV27 and TRBJ2-7; 10 positions agree with TRBD2. This CDR3 has 14 amino acids. Losses at the gene ends were 4 bases for V and 2 bases for J; bases not matched to a gene: 2. Germline CDR1 is MNHEY and CDR2 is SMNVEV (reference sequence). The CDR3 reads CASSSLAGTYEQYF. The CDR3 region has the DNA TGTGCCAGCAGTTCACTAGCGGGGACCTACGAGCAGTACTTC.

The chain links TRBV18 to TRBJ2-3; 9 positions agree with TRBD2. With 4 bases clipped from V and 4 bases from J, the junction kept 9 bases outside the gene matches. Germline-derived CDR1 and CDR2 are KGHSH and LQKENI. The CDR3 runs 16 residues. CDR3 amino acids: CASSRGVAGAADTQYF. In nucleotides, the CDR3 is TGTGCCAGCTCACGGGGGGTAGCGGGAGCGGCAGATACGCAGTATTTT.

This clone is a singleton in its sample. The chain uses TRBV5-4 and TRBJ1-4; 12 bases align to TRBD1. The CDR3 consists of 16 residues. CDR1 SGHNT and CDR2 YYREEE come from the germline V gene (reference sequence). V was clipped by 6 bases and J by 3 bases; unmatched bases: 6. The CDR3 nucleotides read TGTGCCAGCAAAGGGACAGGGGGCGCCGCTAATGAAAAACTGTTTTTT. This sequence encodes CASKGTGGAANEKLFF.

This clone has only one observation. The chain joins TRBV10-3 to TRBJ1-2; D gene ambiguous. Germline assignment: CDR1 ENHRY and CDR2 SYGVKD. V lost 7 bases, J lost 5 bases, and 14 bases lay in between. The CDR3 sequence is 13 residues long. The CDR3 spells CAIKPSGDYGYTF. DNA for the CDR3: TGTGCCATCAAACCTAGCGGGGATTATGGCTACACCTTC.

The chain is built from TRBV6-6 and TRBJ2-3; TRBD1 matches 7 bases. The CDR3 is 14 amino acids. Germline V gene lookup returns CDR1 MNHNY and CDR2 SVGAGI (reference sequence). With V trimmed by 4 bases and J by 6 bases, 7 bases remained unmatched. CDR3 nucleotides: TGTGCCAGCAGTTGGGAGACAGGGATTGATACGCAGTATTTT. This sequence encodes CASSWETGIDTQYF.

Here the CDR3 DNA reads TGTGCCAGCAGCTTATTTCCGACTAGGGTAGAGACCCAGTACTTC. Residues: CASSLFPTRVETQYF. The chain is built from TRBV7-6 and TRBJ2-5, with D possibly matching TRBD2 (6 bases). The CDR3 loop spans 15 amino acids. Trimming left V 2 bases short and J 4 bases short, with 14 bases between. Germline values: CDR1 SGHVS, CDR2 FNYEAQ.

As concerns this clone: One junction end disagrees with the germline gene, perhaps due to a read error. The CDR3 spells CASNEHGGGNQPQHF. CDR3 bases: TGTGCCAGCAATGAACACGGGGGGGGGAATCAGCCCCAGCATTTT. The rearrangement joins TRBV6-1 to TRBJ1-5; D is perhaps TRBD1 (5 bases). The CDR3 extends over 15 amino acids. In germline, CDR1 is MNHNS, CDR2 SASEGT.

The chain couples TRBV5-1 to TRBJ1-1; no clear D. V was cut by 0 bases and J by 3 bases, with 9 bases left in between. The germline V gene has CDR1 SGHRS and CDR2 YFSETQ. The CDR3 loop spans 14 amino acids. DNA for the CDR3: TGCGCCAGCAGCTTGGGGGGAGGCGACACTGAAGCTTTCTTT. It is translated as CASSLGGGDTEAFF. Variable domain in full (rest from reference TRBV5-1 and TRBJ1-1): KAGVTQTPRYLIKTRGQQVTLSCSPISGHRSVSWYQQTPGQGLQFLFEYFSETQRNKGNFPGRFSGRQFSNSRSEMNVSTLELGDSALYLCASSLGGGDTEAFFGQGTRLTVV.

As regards this clone: Relative to the germline gene, one junction end is altered; a read error may explain this. V gene TRBV7-9 combines with J gene TRBJ1-6; weak D call: TRBD1 (6 bases). The CDR3 is 14 amino acids. Germline V gene lookup returns CDR1 SEHNR and CDR2 FQNEAQ (reference sequence). CDR3: CSSSLGQFNSPLHF. CDR3 nucleotides: TGTTCCAGCAGCTTAGGACAGTTTAATTCACCCCTCCACTTT.

This chain joins TRBV5-1 and TRBJ1-4; the D gene is possibly TRBD1 (5 bases). Germline V gene data show CDR1 as SGHRS and CDR2 as YFSETQ. Trimming took off 0 bases at V and 7 bases at J, with 10 bases between the two ends. CDR3 length equals 14 residues. CDR3 nucleotide sequence: TGCGCCAGCAGCTTGGGTATGCAGGGTGAAAAACTGTTTTTT. Protein product: CASSLGMQGEKLFF.